This TCR beta chain was sequenced in a study of cytomegalovirus exposure and HLA in healthy donors. Study-level findings and limits: In a later analysis, common viral pathogens appeared linked to several of the most significant clusters. Trimming of TCR beta V- and J-genes showed a link, identified in a later analysis, to a missense DCLRE1C variant.

Trimming pared 2 bases from V and 3 bases from J, leaving 6 bases between. The germline V gene has CDR1 SGDLS and CDR2 YYNGEE. The CDR3 loop spans 12 amino acids. To note about this clone: Antigen unknown.

The PCR employed 60 Vbeta primers together with 13 Jbeta primers. Original processing notes: A later analysis counted 80 million or so unique TCR beta chains, around 10 million shared. Repertoires were generated with immunoSEQ multiplex PCR, while TCRdb's copy carries only in-frame clones and drops some. V, J and clone size are taken as reported in that table, and D and trimming were inferred from the DNA itself. The repertoire has fewer than 150,000 clones, about 85% of them found once; the top ten carry roughly 6.7%. Sequencing was carried out using PBMCs. The sequence came from a woman aged 25 to 39 in good health and CMV-seropositive. The chain uses TRBV9 and TRBJ2-7; D remains unclear. In DNA, the CDR3 is TGTGCCAGCAGCGTTAATTTCTACGAGCAGTACTTC. It specifies CASSVNFYEQYF.